The 20 T cell receptor beta chains given below trace back to one sample, sequenced in a study of low-dose radiotherapy and immunotherapy resistance in tumors. Both TCRalpha and TCRbeta chains were reverse transcribed with V-gene-specific primers. With a constant-region primer and a V-primer adapter, TCRs were subjected to around 18 PCR cycles of amplification. TCRdb ran MiXCR on the reads and lists one entry per CDR3 protein. The repertoire includes about 7,300 distinct CDR3 sequences, around 80% of them detected once, and roughly 6.2% sits in the top ten. These receptors all come from a human donor with advanced metastatic prostate, ovarian, gallbladder or colorectal cancer (not recorded which). This table probably holds off-target reads from a library built for another chain.

V and J are TRBV11-2 and TRBJ2-1; 7 bases fit TRBD2. From germline, CDR1 is SGHAT and CDR2 FQNNGV. Trimming removed 3 bases from V and 2 bases from J; junction bases left unmatched: 7. CDR3 size: 16 residues. CDR3 sequence (DNA): TGTGCCAGCAGCTTGGGTGGGGGGGGGGCCTACAATGAGCAGTTCTTC. It specifies CASSLGGGGAYNEQFF.

The chain is built from TRBV6-2 or TRBV6-3 and TRBJ1-1; a weak D match, TRBD1 (5 bases). V was cut by 3 bases and J by 8 bases, with 10 bases left in between. The CDR3 length is 12 residues. CDR1 MNHEY and CDR2 SVGEGT come from the germline V gene. The CDR3 reads CASSYEGREAFF. In DNA, the CDR3 is TGTGCCAGCAGTTATGAGGGGAGAGAAGCTTTCTTT.

This CDR3 reads CASSLMAYVNTEAFF. Written as DNA, the CDR3 is TGTGCCAGCAGCTTAATGGCGTACGTGAACACTGAAGCTTTCTTT. The chain combines TRBV7-2 with TRBJ1-1; D remains unclear. Germline V gene lookup returns CDR1 SGHTA and CDR2 FQGNSA. Trimming pared 2 bases from V and 0 bases from J, leaving 10 bases between. This CDR3 region has 15 residues.

The chain is built from TRBV20-1 and TRBJ2-7; 7 bases are shared with TRBD2. Trimming cost V 0 bases and J 12 bases; bases outside gene matches: 11. CDR1 and CDR2 from the germline V gene are DFQATT and SNEGSKA (reference sequence). There are 13 residues in the CDR3. This CDR3 is CSARDGGGGIRYF. CDR3 bases: TGCAGTGCTAGAGATGGTGGGGGGGGGATCCGGTACTTC.

The chain employs TRBV11-2 and TRBJ1-3; possibly TRBD1 for D (6 bases). The CDR3 totals 17 residues. Germline V gene sequence: CDR1 SGHAT, CDR2 FQNNGV. V was trimmed by 2 bases and J by 2 bases, leaving 16 bases between them. The CDR3 sequence is CASSLSRGGGAGNTIYF. CDR3 in DNA: TGTGCCAGCAGCTTAAGTCGTGGGGGCGGTGCTGGAAACACCATATATTTT.

This chain connects TRBV5-1 to TRBJ1-1; D gene uncertain. V gave up 4 bases and J gave up 2 bases, with 15 bases separating them. Germline lookup yields CDR1 SGHRS and CDR2 YFSETQ. There are 15 residues in the CDR3. The CDR3 DNA sequence: TGCGCCAGCAGCCGGGCGGGCAGAACCAACACTGAAGCTTTCTTT. This encodes CASSRAGRTNTEAFF.

This clonotype was observed a single time. The V gene is TRBV10-3, the J gene TRBJ2-7; possible D gene TRBD2, 5 bases. Germline assignment: CDR1 ENHRY and CDR2 SYGVKD. Between the trimmed V and J ends, which lost 0 bases and 2 bases, there was a span of 14 bases. CDR3 length equals 16 residues. The DNA of the CDR3 is TGTGCCATCAGTGAGTCGAACCCCGGGATAGCCTACGAGCAGTACTTC. This encodes CAISESNPGIAYEQYF.

This chain connects TRBV11-2 to TRBJ1-2, with 8 bases fitting TRBD1. The CDR3 runs to 18 residues. The J segment lost 4 bases and the V segment lost 1 base, leaving 14 bases of the junction unmatched. Germline V gives CDR1 SGHAT, CDR2 FQNNGV. The CDR3 DNA sequence: TGTGCCAGCAGCTTAGCCCCAGGGGGCCCATCGATTTCCTATGGCTACACCTTC. This encodes CASSLAPGGPSISYGYTF.

V is TRBV6-2 or TRBV6-3 and J is TRBJ2-5, with 7 bases matching TRBD1. Germline-derived CDR1 and CDR2 are MNHEY and SVGEGT. The length of the CDR3 is 14 residues. V was clipped by 7 bases and J by 5 bases; unmatched bases: 10. CDR3 sequence: CASKFTRGRETQYF. CDR3 DNA: TGTGCCAGCAAATTTACGAGGGGGCGGGAGACCCAGTACTTC.

Only a few counts were recorded for this clonotype. V and J are TRBV29-1 and TRBJ2-1; TRBD1 matches at 8 bases. Germline CDR1 is SQVTM and CDR2 is ANQGSEA. The CDR3 is 12 residues long. V gave up 4 bases and J gave up 6 bases; unmatched junction bases: 2. CDR3 protein: CSVGQGSNEQFF. The CDR3 DNA is TGCAGCGTTGGACAGGGGTCCAATGAGCAGTTCTTC.

This clonotype has just a few counts. The chain is built from TRBV11-2 and TRBJ2-5; 7 bases are shared with TRBD2. This CDR3 is built from 15 residues. The V gene's germline CDR1 is SGHAT and CDR2 FQNNGV. Trimming at V came to 5 bases and at J to 1 base, leaving 7 bases not matched to a gene. The CDR3 sequence is CASSISPSGQETQYF. For the CDR3, the DNA is TGTGCCAGCAGCATCTCACCTAGCGGCCAAGAGACCCAGTACTTC.

V is TRBV5-6 and J is TRBJ2-1; unclear D gene. The germline V gene has CDR1 SGHDT and CDR2 YYEEEE. V lost 1 base and J lost 0, with 8 bases in between. This CDR3 has 15 amino acids. CDR3 nucleotides: TGTGCCAGCAGCTTGCTCCCCTCCTCCTACAATGAGCAGTTCTTC. This translates into CASSLLPSSYNEQFF.

The genes are TRBV11-2 and TRBJ1-6; D is undetermined. V shed 2 bases and J shed 5 bases, with 10 bases lying between them. Germline lookup yields CDR1 SGHAT and CDR2 FQNNGV. This CDR3 region has 15 residues. The CDR3 loop is CASSLSGRDNSPLHF. The CDR3 nucleotides read TGTGCCAGCAGCTTATCGGGGAGGGATAATTCACCCCTCCACTTT.

The V and J genes are TRBV7-2 and TRBJ1-1; tentative D call: TRBD1 (5 bases). The CDR3 spans 13 residues. Germline V CDR1 and CDR2: SGHTA, FQGNSA. Trimming stripped 2 bases from V and 8 bases from J, with 12 bases between. DNA for the CDR3: TGTGCCAGCAGCTTAATACCGAGGGACGAAGCTTTCTTT. It encodes CASSLIPRDEAFF.

The V gene is TRBV6-2 or TRBV6-3, the J gene TRBJ2-2, with D maybe TRBD1 (5 bases). CDR3 length: 14 residues. Per germline, CDR1 MNHEY and CDR2 SVGEGT. V gave up 0 bases and J gave up 3 bases, with 5 bases separating them. The CDR3: CASSYSTDTGELFF. The CDR3 DNA reads as TGTGCCAGCAGTTACTCGACAGACACCGGGGAGCTGTTTTTT.

The chain uses TRBV6-8 and TRBJ2-3, with D possibly being TRBD1 (5 bases). Germline CDR1 reads MNHGY; CDR2 reads SAAAGT. Trimming took 8 bases from V and 5 from J, leaving 14 bases between them. The CDR3 has 13 amino acids. The CDR3 bases are TGTGCCAGCGGAAGAGTAAGGGGAGATACGCAGTATTTT. As protein: CASGRVRGDTQYF.

The chain joins TRBV2 to TRBJ1-5; TRBD1 matches at 8 bases. Germline V gene data show CDR1 as SNHLY and CDR2 as FYNNEI. This CDR3 has 15 residues. After removal of 4 bases from V and 6 bases from J, the junction contained 8 bases not matched to a gene. In DNA form, the CDR3 reads TGTGCCAGCAGTGGGGAGTCAGGGGGCTTTCAGCCCCAGCATTTT. Its translation is CASSGESGGFQPQHF.

The chain is built from TRBV5-4 and TRBJ1-2, with D maybe TRBD1 (5 bases). CDR1 and CDR2 (germline): SGHNT, YYREEE (reference sequence). The V end was cut by 0 bases, the J end by 4 bases, with 10 bases between. The CDR3 has 14 amino acids. The CDR3 coding sequence is TGTGCCAGCAGCTTGGAGGGGAGAGGCTATGGCTACACCTTC. Translation: CASSLEGRGYGYTF.

The chain recombines TRBV5-1 with TRBJ1-3; D is perhaps TRBD1 (6 bases). The length of the CDR3 is 15 residues. Deletions cut 5 bases from V and 0 bases from J, with 12 bases between. Germline CDR1 reads SGHRS; CDR2 reads YFSETQ. CDR3 amino acids: CASRRGAGSGNTIYF. CDR3 coding DNA: TGCGCCAGCAGAAGGGGGGCCGGCTCTGGAAACACCATATATTTT.

The chain uses TRBV7-9 and TRBJ2-3; D unresolved. This CDR3 region has 11 residues. The V gene's germline CDR1 is SEHNR and CDR2 FQNEAQ (reference sequence). With 5 bases removed from V and 11 bases from J, the gap between germline ends came to 11 bases. The CDR3 reads CASSQAVGQYF. The CDR3 coding sequence is TGTGCCAGCAGCCAGGCGGTCGGGCAGTATTTT.